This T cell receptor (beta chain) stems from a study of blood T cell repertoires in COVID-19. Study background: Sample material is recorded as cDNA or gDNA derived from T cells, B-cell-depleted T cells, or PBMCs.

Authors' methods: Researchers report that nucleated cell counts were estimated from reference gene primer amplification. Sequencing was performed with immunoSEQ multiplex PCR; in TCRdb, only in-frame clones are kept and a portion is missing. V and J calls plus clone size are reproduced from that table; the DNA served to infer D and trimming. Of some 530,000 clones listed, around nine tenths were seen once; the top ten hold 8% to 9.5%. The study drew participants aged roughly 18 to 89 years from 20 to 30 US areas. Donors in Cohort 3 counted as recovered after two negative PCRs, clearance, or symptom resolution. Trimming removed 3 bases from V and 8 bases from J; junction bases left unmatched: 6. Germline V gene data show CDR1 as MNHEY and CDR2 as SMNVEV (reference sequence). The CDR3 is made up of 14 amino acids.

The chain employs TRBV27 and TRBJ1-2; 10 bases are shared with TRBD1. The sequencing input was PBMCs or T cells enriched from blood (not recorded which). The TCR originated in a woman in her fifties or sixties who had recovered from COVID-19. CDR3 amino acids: CASSFQDRGAGYTF. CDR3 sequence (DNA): TGTGCCAGCAGTTTTCAGGACAGGGGGGCGGGCTACACCTTC.